The 32 T cell receptor beta chains in this list originate from one sample, sequenced in a study of spatial heterogeneity in lung cancer. From the 5' RACE reads, TCRdb called clonotypes with MiXCR, one entry per CDR3 protein. The sample has 15,000 to 20,000 distinct CDR3 sequences; around 6.8% are singletons. Study conclusions and caveats: How many expanded intratumoral alpha and beta TCRs were present tracked the tumor mutation count, which was a count of nonsynonymous mutations.

No antigen has been identified for these receptors. Time point denoted: sample taken at primary tumor resection. The sample was lung tumor tissue, taken at surgery. Source of these receptors: a male donor with early-stage non-small cell lung cancer.

This clonotype has only a few counts. This may be a read error, as it is one base from a much larger clone. The chain links TRBV7-6 to TRBJ1-1, with D possibly TRBD1 on 6 matching bases. Germline-derived CDR1 and CDR2 are SGHVS and FNYEAQ. Trimming cost V 0 bases and J 7 bases, with 9 bases left between them. The length of the CDR3 is 13 residues. In DNA form, the CDR3 reads TGTGCCAGCAGCTTAGCAGGGGGAGGTGAAGCTTTCTTT. Protein: CASSLAGGGEAFF.

This clonotype was counted a few times. The chain employs TRBV24-1 and TRBJ2-3; no firm D call. Trimming left V 4 bases short and J 0 bases short, with 7 bases between. The CDR3 runs 14 residues. Germline CDR1 KGHDR, CDR2 SFDVKD. CDR3 DNA sequence: TGTGCCACCAGTGACCGACATAGCACAGATACGCAGTATTTT. Protein sequence: CATSDRHSTDTQYF.

This clonotype appeared many times. This chain joins TRBV27 and TRBJ1-2; 7 nucleotides match TRBD1. The CDR3 spans 14 residues. The germline V gene encodes CDR1 MNHEY and CDR2 SMNVEV (reference sequence). V lost 7 bases, J lost 5 bases, and 10 bases stayed unmatched. The CDR3 here is CASKTAGTVYGYTF. As DNA, the CDR3 is TGTGCCAGCAAAACCGCCGGGACAGTTTATGGCTACACCTTC.

V is TRBV11-3 and J is TRBJ2-1, with D possibly being TRBD2 (6 bases). CDR3 length: 14 amino acids. Trimming shortened V by 0 bases and J by 9 bases, and 12 bases separated the two germline ends. From germline, CDR1 is SGHNT and CDR2 YENEEA. CDR3 bases: TGTGCCAGCAGCTTAGATAACCGGCGGGGTGAGCAGTTCTTC. It codes for CASSLDNRRGEQFF.

The chain is built from TRBV6-6 and TRBJ2-5; D is ambiguous. The length of the CDR3 is 13 residues. The germline V and J ends were trimmed by 2 bases and 3 bases, with 7 bases remaining between them. The V gene's germline CDR1 is MNHNY and CDR2 SVGAGI (reference sequence). CDR3 loop: CASSYATKETQYF. The CDR3 DNA follows: TGTGCCAGCAGTTACGCGACGAAAGAGACCCAGTACTTC.

This clonotype appeared many times. The rearrangement joins TRBV20-1 to TRBJ2-4; D call uncertain. Between the trimmed V and J ends, which lost 0 bases and 0 bases, there was a span of 12 bases. The germline V gene has CDR1 DFQATT and CDR2 SNEGSKA (reference sequence). The CDR3 length is 16 residues. The CDR3 sequence is CSARDQKIIAKNIQYF. As DNA, the CDR3 is TGCAGTGCTAGAGATCAGAAGATCATAGCCAAAAACATTCAGTACTTC.

Ten or more counts support this clonotype. This could be a read error, since a much larger clone is one nucleotide away. This chain connects TRBV2 to TRBJ1-5; no firm D call. The germline V gene has CDR1 SNHLY and CDR2 FYNNEI. The CDR3 has 13 amino acids. CDR3 in amino acids: CASRYVRGQPQNF. CDR3 sequence (DNA): TGTGCCAGCAGATACGTTCGGGGTCAGCCCCAGAATTTT.

This clonotype was recorded at least ten times. The CDR3 loop is CASSKRGTNSYAKNIQYF. The CDR3 DNA reads as TGTGCCAGCAGCAAGAGGGGGACTAACTCCTACGCCAAAAACATTCAGTACTTC. The chain recombines TRBV11-3 with TRBJ2-4, with D possibly being TRBD2 (7 bases). Germline V gives CDR1 SGHNT, CDR2 YENEEA. The V and J ends lost 5 bases and 1 base respectively, with 21 bases between them. The CDR3 totals 18 residues.

About this clonotype: Possible read error: a much larger clone is one base away. This chain connects TRBV7-2 to TRBJ2-3; D remains unclear. The V gene's germline CDR1 is SGHTA and CDR2 FQGNSA. The length of the CDR3 is 12 residues. V lost 4 bases to trimming and J lost 2 bases, with 4 bases between them. In nucleotides, the CDR3 is TGTGCCAGCAGCTCGCTCACAGATACGCAGTATTTT. It codes for CASSSLTDTQYF. The whole variable domain, filled in from reference TRBV7-2 and TRBJ2-3, reads GAGVSQSPSNKVTEKGKDVELRCDPISGHTALYWYRQSLGQGLEFLIYFQGNSAPDKSGLPSDRFSAERTGGSVSTLTIQRTQQEDSAVYLCASSSLTDTQYFGPGTRLTVL.

At least ten counts were recorded for this clonotype. The chain links TRBV5-4 to TRBJ2-3; 13 bases align to TRBD2. V dropped 6 bases and J dropped 6; count of bases not matched to a gene: 13. The CDR3 sequence is 17 residues long. Germline V CDR1 and CDR2: SGHNT, YYREEE (reference sequence). The CDR3 DNA reads TGTGCCAGCATCTCCGGGGGGACTAGCGGGGTTCCCGATACGCAGTATTTT. It translates to CASISGGTSGVPDTQYF. Full variable domain (rest looked up from reference TRBV5-4 and TRBJ2-3): ETGVTQSPTHLIKTRGQQVTLRCSSQSGHNTVSWYQQALGQGPQFIFQYYREEENGRGNFPPRFSGLQFPNYSSELNVNALELDDSALYLCASISGGTSGVPDTQYFGPGTRLTVL.

In its sample, this clonotype ranks as medium-sized. V usage is TRBV12-3 or TRBV12-4 and J usage is TRBJ1-2; the D gene is possibly TRBD1 (5 bases). V lost 5 bases and J lost 3, with 13 bases in between. This CDR3 contains 14 residues. The CDR3, as DNA: TGTGCCAGCAGTCGAGCAGGGCGGGACTATGGCTACACCTTC. The encoded protein is CASSRAGRDYGYTF.

Of note for this clonotype: This may arise from a read error, as a much more abundant clone is one base away. The rearrangement joins TRBV6-1 to TRBJ1-1; weak D call: TRBD1 (5 bases). The CDR3 contains 13 residues. CDR1 and CDR2 (germline): MNHNS, SASEGT. Trimming shortened V by 8 bases and J by 7 bases, and 17 bases separated the two germline ends. The CDR3 coding sequence is TGTGCCAGCCGCTACGACAGTGACATTGAAGCTTTCTTT. Protein product: CASRYDSDIEAFF.

This clonotype occurred many times. The CDR3 spells CSASLRAVYEQYF. The DNA of the CDR3 is TGCAGTGCTAGTCTGCGGGCTGTCTACGAGCAGTACTTC. The rearrangement joins TRBV20-1 to TRBJ2-7; D is possibly TRBD2 (5 bases). The V gene's germline CDR1 is DFQATT and CDR2 SNEGSKA (reference sequence). The CDR3 is made up of 13 amino acids. The V end lost 3 bases, the J end lost 3 bases, and 12 bases lay between the germline ends.

At least ten counts were recorded for this clonotype. The chain is built from TRBV7-8 and TRBJ1-5; no firm D call. The CDR3 length is 14 residues. Germline V CDR1 and CDR2: SGHVS, FQNEAQ. Trimming removed 0 bases from V and 11 bases from J, with 14 bases in between. The CDR3 spells CASSLADLPDSQHF. For the CDR3, the DNA is TGTGCCAGCAGCTTAGCGGATCTGCCCGACTCCCAGCATTTT.

The V call is TRBV30, the J call TRBJ1-2; D is perhaps TRBD1 (6 bases). The CDR3 consists of 13 residues. The V gene lost 0 bases and the J gene lost 10 bases, with 15 bases spanning the gap. Germline loops: CDR1 GTSNPN, CDR2 SVGIG (reference sequence). The CDR3 DNA reads TGTGCCTGGAGTGTATGGGGGGGCGAGGTCTACACCTTC. Translating it yields CAWSVWGGEVYTF. Using reference TRBV30 and TRBJ1-2 for the parts outside the CDR3, the full variable domain is SQTIHQWPATLVQPVGSPLSLECTVEGTSNPNLYWYRQAAGRGLQLLFYSVGIGQISSEVPQNLSASRPQDRQFILSSKKLLLSDSGFYLCAWSVWGGEVYTFGSGTRLTVV.

The J gene is TRBJ2-3, the V gene TRBV5-1; D gene unclear. The CDR3 has 16 amino acids. The germline V gene encodes CDR1 SGHRS and CDR2 YFSETQ. The V and J ends lost 0 bases and 4 bases respectively, with 15 bases between them. The DNA of the CDR3 is TGCGCCAGCAGCTTGGGCCGGCAGCCCGTGGCAGATACGCAGTATTTT. Protein sequence: CASSLGRQPVADTQYF.

On this clonotype itself: It may be a read error: a sequence one base away is much more abundant. The chain is built from TRBV19 and TRBJ2-7; a weak D match, TRBD1 (5 bases). V was pared by 2 bases and J by 3 bases, with 14 bases between. CDR1 is LNHDA and CDR2 is SQIVND in the germline V gene (reference sequence). The CDR3 extends over 15 amino acids. This CDR3 reads CASSILWGRNYEQYF. The CDR3 DNA reads TGTGCCAGTAGTATACTCTGGGGCCGAAACTACGAGCAGTACTTC. The variable domain in full, completed from reference TRBV19 and TRBJ2-7, reads DGGITQSPKYLFRKEGQNVTLSCEQNLNHDAMYWYRQDPGQGLRLIYYSQIVNDFQKGDIAEGYSVSREKKESFPLTVTSAQKNPTAFYLCASSILWGRNYEQYFGPGTRLTVT.

Points on this clonotype: This may stem from a read error, because a much larger clone lies one nucleotide away. This chain links TRBV28 with TRBJ1-3; a weak D match, TRBD1 (5 bases). The germline gives CDR1 MDHEN, CDR2 SYDVKM. This CDR3 is built from 14 residues. The CDR3: CASRGPGKGKTIYF. The CDR3 coding sequence is TGTGCCAGCAGGGGCCCAGGGAAAGGAAAAACCATATATTTT.

This clonotype came up many times. CDR3 amino acids: CASSPTPGANYGYTF. CDR3 coding DNA: TGTGCCAGCAGCCCTACACCAGGGGCTAACTATGGCTACACCTTC. The V gene is TRBV3-1, the J gene TRBJ1-2; TRBD1 might be the D (6 bases). V was pared by 4 bases and J by 0 bases, with 12 bases between. The CDR3 consists of 15 residues. Germline V gene lookup returns CDR1 LGHDT and CDR2 YNNKEL (reference sequence).

This clonotype has at least ten counts. The chain has TRBV20-1 and TRBJ1-1, with D unclear. CDR1 DFQATT and CDR2 SNEGSKA come from the germline V gene (reference sequence). This CDR3 is built from 12 residues. Trimming cost V 1 base and J 8 bases, with 11 bases left between them. The CDR3 coding sequence is TGCAGTGCTAGAGGCGAAGAGACCGAAGCTTTCTTT. Translating it yields CSARGEETEAFF.

The rearrangement joins TRBV4-1 to TRBJ2-7; D is perhaps TRBD1 (6 bases). Per germline, CDR1 MGHRA and CDR2 YSYEKL. This CDR3 comprises 15 residues. The V end was cut by 3 bases, the J end by 2 bases, with 14 bases between. The CDR3 is CASSHPGGQTYEQYF. DNA for the CDR3: TGCGCCAGCAGCCACCCGGGCGGACAGACCTACGAGCAGTACTTC.

The chain uses TRBV7-2 and TRBJ2-5; D may correspond to TRBD1 or TRBD2 (5 bases each). V dropped 1 base and J dropped 5 bases, with 14 bases sitting between them. Germline lookup yields CDR1 SGHTA and CDR2 FQGNSA. This CDR3 comprises 15 residues. CDR3 region: CASSLGPGSMETQYF. The CDR3 DNA reads as TGTGCCAGCAGCTTAGGCCCAGGGAGTATGGAGACCCAGTACTTC.

This clonotype was seen at least ten times. The CDR3: CASSLGVGTEAFF. Written as DNA, the CDR3 is TGTGCCAGCAGCTTAGGGGTGGGCACTGAAGCTTTCTTT. This chain connects TRBV7-9 to TRBJ1-1; no definite D call. CDR1 and CDR2 from the germline V gene are SEHNR and FQNEAQ (reference sequence). The V and J ends lost 1 base and 4 bases respectively, with 7 bases between them. CDR3 size: 13 residues.

This clonotype was detected many times. The rearrangement uses TRBV19 and TRBJ1-2; 10 bases are shared with TRBD1. Germline CDR1 and CDR2: LNHDA and SQIVND (reference sequence). V gave up 7 bases and J gave up 4 bases; unmatched junction bases: 6. There are 14 residues in the CDR3. The CDR3 nucleotides read TGTGCCAGTACCCCGGGACAGGGGAGCTATGGCTACACCTTC. Translation: CASTPGQGSYGYTF. Full variable domain (rest looked up from reference TRBV19 and TRBJ1-2): DGGITQSPKYLFRKEGQNVTLSCEQNLNHDAMYWYRQDPGQGLRLIYYSQIVNDFQKGDIAEGYSVSREKKESFPLTVTSAQKNPTAFYLCASTPGQGSYGYTFGSGTRLTVV.

The sample holds a few counts of this clonotype. This chain links TRBV3-1 with TRBJ2-1; TRBD1 agrees at 7 bases. The CDR3 runs 13 residues. The germline gives CDR1 LGHDT, CDR2 YNNKEL (reference sequence). Trimming at V came to 4 bases and at J to 6 bases, leaving 3 bases not matched to a gene. The CDR3 protein is CASSPDRFNEQFF. Written as DNA, the CDR3 is TGTGCCAGCAGCCCGGACAGGTTCAATGAGCAGTTCTTC.

This clonotype was detected many times. This chain links TRBV12-3 or TRBV12-4 with TRBJ1-1; D is undetermined. This CDR3 has 13 residues. Between the trimmed V and J ends, which lost 8 bases and 4 bases, there was a span of 14 bases. Here the CDR3 DNA reads TGTGCCAGCTCTTCTTGGGGTGGCACTGAAGCTTTCTTT. Its protein is CASSSWGGTEAFF.

This clonotype was detected ten times or more. The J gene is TRBJ2-1, the V gene TRBV12-3 or TRBV12-4, with 7 bases identical to TRBD2. V gave up 5 bases and J gave up 2 bases; unmatched junction bases: 15. This CDR3 region has 18 residues. Here the CDR3 reads CASSPSRRGSAAYNEQFF. The CDR3 nucleotides are TGTGCCAGCAGTCCCTCACGGCGGGGGTCCGCAGCCTACAATGAGCAGTTCTTC.

This chain links TRBV4-1 with TRBJ1-5; tentative D call: TRBD1 (6 bases). Germline V gene data show CDR1 as MGHRA and CDR2 as YSYEKL. This CDR3 is built from 13 residues. The V end lost 4 bases, the J end lost 3 bases, and 7 bases lay between the germline ends. In nucleotides, the CDR3 is TGCGCCAGCAGCCGGGACATCAATCAGCCCCAGCATTTT. It translates to CASSRDINQPQHF.

The sample holds many counts of this clonotype. The chain combines TRBV29-1 with TRBJ1-1; the D is unclear. V dropped 1 base and J dropped 1 base, with 7 bases sitting between them. CDR3 length: 13 residues. Germline CDR1 is SQVTM and CDR2 is ANQGSEA. This CDR3 reads CSVEVRSNTEAFF. The DNA of the CDR3 is TGCAGCGTTGAAGTCAGGTCGAACACTGAAGCTTTCTTT.

The chain links TRBV6-6 to TRBJ2-7; maybe TRBD2 (6 bases). The CDR3 loop spans 15 amino acids. CDR1 is MNHNY and CDR2 is SVGAGI in the germline V gene (reference sequence). Trimming stripped 10 bases from V and 0 bases from J, with 19 bases between. CDR3 sequence reads: CATKTRRVNSYEQYF. The CDR3 DNA reads TGTGCCACTAAGACCCGGAGGGTTAACTCCTACGAGCAGTACTTC.

The chain uses TRBV25-1 and TRBJ1-5; possibly TRBD1 for D (6 bases). V was clipped by 2 bases and J by 9 bases, with 17 bases between them. This CDR3 has 15 amino acids. Germline CDR1 and CDR2: MGHDK and SYGVNS. The CDR3 loop is CASSEPGTPQGPQHF. The CDR3 bases are TGTGCCAGCAGTGAACCCGGGACACCCCAGGGGCCCCAGCATTTT.

At least ten counts were recorded for this clonotype. The chain uses TRBV3-1 and TRBJ2-1, with TRBD2 matching 7 bases. The germline V gene encodes CDR1 LGHDT and CDR2 YNNKEL (reference sequence). With 2 bases clipped from V and 3 bases from J, the junction kept 16 bases outside the gene matches. The CDR3 runs 19 residues. The CDR3 here is CASSQNYPRGTKIYNEQFF. In DNA, the CDR3 is TGTGCCAGCAGCCAAAACTACCCCCGGGGGACTAAAATCTACAATGAGCAGTTCTTC.